A single sample is the source of the 27 T cell receptor beta chains below, sequenced in a study of chemoradiotherapy in HPV16-positive cancers. The table came from immunoSEQ multiplex PCR; TCRdb's copy has only in-frame clones and leaves some out. The sample lists about 67,000 clones, about 90% occurring once. Sequenced material: blood, taken from a patient who underwent chemoradiotherapy. These receptors came from a human donor with HPV-associated anogenital cancer.

The CDR3 protein is CASSDIPQRGYGYTF. The CDR3 DNA reads TGTGCCAGCAGTGACATACCCCAACGGGGCTATGGCTACACCTTC. V gene TRBV6-4 combines with J gene TRBJ1-2; D is unclear. V was clipped by 2 bases and J by 4 bases, with 14 bases between them. The CDR3 loop spans 15 amino acids. Germline CDR1 reads MRHNA; CDR2 reads SNTAGT.

The chain couples TRBV19 to TRBJ2-5; D possibly corresponds to TRBD1 (5 bases). Germline V CDR1 and CDR2: LNHDA, SQIVND (reference sequence). Trimming removed 3 bases from V and 5 bases from J, with 19 bases in between. This CDR3 has 16 amino acids. Here the CDR3 DNA reads TGTGCCAGTAGTATCGGTTTGAGTGGGGCAGGGGAGACCCAGTACTTC. Translating gives CASSIGLSGAGETQYF.

The chain employs TRBV19 and TRBJ1-6; D ambiguous. Trimming shortened V by 5 bases and J by 3 bases, and 8 bases separated the two germline ends. The CDR3 contains 14 residues. Germline lookup yields CDR1 LNHDA and CDR2 SQIVND (reference sequence). For the CDR3, the DNA is TGTGCCAGTAGTCTATCAGGCTATAATTCACCCCTCCACTTT. Residues: CASSLSGYNSPLHF. Looking up the rest from reference TRBV19 and TRBJ1-6 gives the full variable domain: DGGITQSPKYLFRKEGQNVTLSCEQNLNHDAMYWYRQDPGQGLRLIYYSQIVNDFQKGDIAEGYSVSREKKESFPLTVTSAQKNPTAFYLCASSLSGYNSPLHFGNGTRLTVT.

This sequence joins TRBV7-3 and TRBJ2-7, with D hard to call. The CDR3 totals 14 residues. V was shortened by 5 bases and J by 0 bases, with 11 bases between the two germline ends. Looked up from germline, CDR1 is SGHTA and CDR2 is FQGTGA. Written as DNA, the CDR3 is TGTGCCAGCAGCCCCGACCACAGCTCCTACGAGCAGTACTTC. Its translation is CASSPDHSSYEQYF.

The chain joins TRBV5-4 to TRBJ2-3, with D perhaps TRBD2 (6 bases). The germline V and J ends were trimmed by 4 bases and 7 bases, with 16 bases remaining between them. Germline CDR1 and CDR2: SGHNT and YYREEE (reference sequence). This CDR3 spans 14 amino acids. The chain's CDR3 is CASSPGLEGYTQYF. The CDR3 nucleotides are TGTGCCAGCAGCCCGGGACTGGAGGGTTATACGCAGTATTTT.

The V and J genes are TRBV4-1 and TRBJ1-1; TRBD1 might be the D (5 bases). This CDR3 has 15 residues. The germline CDR1 and CDR2 sequences are MGHRA and YSYEKL. The V gene lost 1 base and the J gene lost 6 bases, with 15 bases spanning the gap. Written as DNA, the CDR3 is TGCGCCAGCAGCCAAGGGGACGGCCCGTGGGCTGAAGCTTTCTTT. Protein sequence: CASSQGDGPWAEAFF.

V and J are TRBV29-1 and TRBJ2-5, with 8 bases lining up with TRBD2. Gene TRBJ2-7 matches the end of the DNA better, so the J call may be wrong. This CDR3 spans 12 amino acids. In germline, CDR1 is SQVTM, CDR2 ANQGSEA. CDR3 sequence reads: CSAREGYYEQYF. The CDR3 nucleotides are TGCAGCGCCCGGGAGGGGTACTACGAGCAGTACTTC.

This chain links TRBV30 with TRBJ1-3; possibly TRBD1 for D (5 bases). The CDR3 contains 16 residues. Germline values: CDR1 GTSNPN, CDR2 SVGIG (reference sequence). Trimming cost V 5 bases and J 4 bases, with 21 bases left between them. This CDR3 reads CAWVRSRGESGNTIYF. The CDR3, as DNA: TGTGCCTGGGTTAGAAGTCGAGGGGAGTCGGGAAACACCATATATTTT. Full variable domain (remainder filled in from reference TRBV30 and TRBJ1-3): SQTIHQWPATLVQPVGSPLSLECTVEGTSNPNLYWYRQAAGRGLQLLFYSVGIGQISSEVPQNLSASRPQDRQFILSSKKLLLSDSGFYLCAWVRSRGESGNTIYFGEGSWLTVV.

This rearrangement joins TRBV6-5 to TRBJ2-7; D may match TRBD1 or TRBD2 (5 bases each). V was pared by 6 bases and J by 2 bases, with 14 bases between. The CDR3 sequence is 14 residues long. The germline V gene has CDR1 MNHEY and CDR2 SVGAGI. The CDR3 DNA reads TGTGCCAGCAGATTCCGGGACGGCCCCTACGAGCAGTACTTC. Protein product: CASRFRDGPYEQYF.

The chain employs TRBV10-1 and TRBJ2-2; 8 positions match TRBD2. Looked up from germline, CDR1 is WNHNN and CDR2 is SYGVQD (reference sequence). The CDR3 is 14 amino acids. J lost 7 bases, V lost 6 bases, and 7 bases had no gene match. The CDR3 DNA sequence: TGCGCCAGCAGCACAGCGGGGGAGCACGGGGAGCTGTTTTTT. Its translation: CASSTAGEHGELFF.

With respect to this clone: The sample has other DNA sequences that encode this CDR3 too. The rearrangement links TRBV11-3 to TRBJ1-1; D unclear. Trimming stripped 1 base from V and 1 base from J, with 7 bases between. The CDR3 consists of 14 residues. Germline loops: CDR1 SGHNT, CDR2 YENEEA. The CDR3 DNA sequence: TGTGCCAGCAGCTTAGGTGGCAGGAACACTGAAGCTTTCTTT. It translates to CASSLGGRNTEAFF.

The CDR3 sequence is CASGGDRFTGELFF. CDR3 bases: TGTGCTAGTGGGGGCGACAGATTCACCGGGGAGCTGTTTTTT. This chain connects TRBV12-5 to TRBJ2-2, with D possibly matching TRBD1 (5 bases). The CDR3 length is 14 residues. The ends were cut back, 6 bases at V and 4 bases at J, with 12 bases in the middle. The V gene's germline CDR1 is LGHNT and CDR2 FRNRAP.

The chain links TRBV7-3 to TRBJ1-2; 7 bases map to TRBD1. V gave up 5 bases and J gave up 2 bases; unmatched junction bases: 2. Germline V gene sequence: CDR1 SGHTA, CDR2 FQGTGA. The CDR3 loop spans 13 amino acids. The CDR3: CASSLGQNYGYTF. The DNA of the CDR3 is TGTGCCAGCAGCCTGGGACAGAACTATGGCTACACCTTC.

This CDR3 reads CAIMKAGVTEAFF. In DNA form, the CDR3 reads TGTGCCATCATGAAAGCAGGGGTCACTGAAGCTTTCTTT. The V and J genes are TRBV10-3 and TRBJ1-1, with D possibly being TRBD1 (6 bases). The CDR3 runs 13 residues. From germline, CDR1 is ENHRY and CDR2 SYGVKD. V was trimmed by 7 bases and J by 4 bases, leaving 13 bases between them.

The chain has TRBV6-5 and TRBJ2-3, with D possibly being TRBD2 (5 bases). This CDR3 region has 14 residues. The V and J ends lost 6 bases and 0 bases respectively, with 10 bases between them. The germline V gene has CDR1 MNHEY and CDR2 SVGAGI. The CDR3 bases are TGTGCCAGCAGCCTCTGGACTAGCACAGATACGCAGTATTTT. This codes for CASSLWTSTDTQYF.

V is TRBV15 and J is TRBJ1-5, with D possibly being TRBD1 (5 bases). There are 15 residues in the CDR3. Germline V gene sequence: CDR1 LNHNV, CDR2 YYDKDF (reference sequence). Trimming took off 0 bases at V and 9 bases at J, with 15 bases between the two ends. The CDR3 bases are TGTGCCACCAGCAGAGATCGGGGCAGCCAATGGCCCCAGCATTTT. It codes for CATSRDRGSQWPQHF.

The chain has TRBV10-3 and TRBJ1-5; maybe TRBD1 (5 bases). Germline CDR1 and CDR2: ENHRY and SYGVKD. The CDR3 length is 13 residues. V lost 3 bases to trimming and J lost 5 bases, with 8 bases between them. In nucleotides, the CDR3 is TGTGCCATCAGTGACAGGGCCGATCAGCCCCAGCATTTT. Translating it yields CAISDRADQPQHF.

V gene TRBV27 combines with J gene TRBJ2-2; TRBD2 is a possible D gene (6 bases). The ends were cut back, 3 bases at V and 2 bases at J, with 10 bases in the middle. The CDR3 is made up of 15 amino acids. Germline V gene data show CDR1 as MNHEY and CDR2 as SMNVEV (reference sequence). DNA for the CDR3: TGTGCCAGCAGTTTTATTAGCGGAAACACCGGGGAGCTGTTTTTT. Protein sequence: CASSFISGNTGELFF.

This chain uses TRBV6-6 with TRBJ1-1; D is uncertain. V dropped 2 bases and J dropped 0 bases, with 13 bases sitting between them. CDR1 MNHNY and CDR2 SVGAGI come from the germline V gene (reference sequence). This CDR3 region has 16 residues. The CDR3 loop is CASSYPAVAMNTEAFF. DNA for the CDR3: TGTGCCAGCAGTTACCCCGCCGTGGCTATGAACACTGAAGCTTTCTTT.

The chain combines TRBV5-3 with TRBJ1-5; 7 bases align to TRBD1. TRBV5-3 is an ORF, and what it does is uncertain. V dropped 2 bases and J dropped 1; count of bases not matched to a gene: 12. The CDR3 consists of 18 residues. DNA for the CDR3: TGTGCCAGAAGCTTTTGGACAGGCAGGACGGGAAGCAATCAGCCCCAGCATTTT. It translates to CARSFWTGRTGSNQPQHF.

The chain combines TRBV5-1 with TRBJ1-3; D not resolved. The germline V and J ends were trimmed by 0 bases and 0 bases, with 4 bases remaining between them. The CDR3 covers 14 residues. Germline loops: CDR1 SGHRS, CDR2 YFSETQ. DNA for the CDR3: TGCGCCAGCAGCTTGGATGGCTCTGGAAACACCATATATTTT. Its translation: CASSLDGSGNTIYF.

J is TRBJ2-3 and V is TRBV9, with unresolved D. The V end lost 6 bases, the J end lost 6 bases, and 11 bases lay between the germline ends. The CDR3 length is 12 residues. In germline, CDR1 is SGDLS, CDR2 YYNGEE. Here the CDR3 DNA reads TGTGCCAGCACCCGCGGATTGGATACGCAGTATTTT. It translates to CASTRGLDTQYF.

This clone was picked up one time. V is TRBV4-1 and J is TRBJ2-7; perhaps TRBD1 as D (6 bases). The V gene's germline CDR1 is MGHRA and CDR2 YSYEKL. Trimming stripped 3 bases from V and 7 bases from J, with 25 bases between. The CDR3 loop spans 17 amino acids. The CDR3 loop is CASSQALSSTGFEEQYF. The CDR3 DNA follows: TGCGCCAGCAGCCAGGCCCTAAGTTCGACAGGTTTCGAGGAGCAGTACTTC.

V is TRBV18 and J is TRBJ2-1; the D gene is possibly TRBD2 (7 bases). CDR3 length: 15 amino acids. Germline CDR1 and CDR2: KGHSH and LQKENI. The germline V and J ends were trimmed by 5 bases and 8 bases, with 19 bases remaining between them. DNA for the CDR3: TGTGCCAGCTCAGAACTTGCGGGGGCTACGTATGAGCAGTTCTTC. As protein: CASSELAGATYEQFF.

The chain recombines TRBV27 with TRBJ2-3, with 8 positions matching TRBD1. Germline V lookup: CDR1 MNHEY, CDR2 SMNVEV (reference sequence). CDR3 length: 12 residues. V dropped 6 bases and J dropped 7; count of bases not matched to a gene: 3. Here the CDR3 reads CASSPGGHTQYF. The CDR3 DNA reads as TGTGCCAGCAGCCCAGGGGGCCATACGCAGTATTTT.

This clone has more than one count but fewer than ten. V is TRBV6-5 and J is TRBJ2-2; tentative D call: TRBD2 (6 bases). The CDR3 has 14 amino acids. V lost 6 bases and J lost 7, with 15 bases in between. Germline V CDR1 and CDR2: MNHEY, SVGAGI. CDR3 residues: CASSRDSTRGELFF. The CDR3 bases are TGTGCCAGCAGCCGGGACTCCACTCGCGGGGAGCTGTTTTTT.

The rearrangement uses TRBV5-4 and TRBJ2-7; tentative D call: TRBD2 (5 bases). This CDR3 contains 14 residues. Germline CDR1 and CDR2: SGHNT and YYREEE (reference sequence). V was pared by 1 base and J by 3 bases, with 11 bases between. For the CDR3, the DNA is TGTGCCAGCAGCTTGAGCGGACCTAACTACGAGCAGTACTTC. It codes for CASSLSGPNYEQYF.